These T cell receptor beta chains were read from a single sample in a study of cytomegalovirus exposure and HLA in healthy donors. Sequencing was performed with immunoSEQ multiplex PCR; in TCRdb, only in-frame clones are kept and a portion is missing. This table has about 97,000 clones, about 80% appearing once. Sample: PBMCs. These TCRs come from a middle-aged man in good health and CMV-seronegative. The CDR3 runs from the conserved cysteine through the conserved F or W. Fields, in order: V gene, D gene, clone size, J gene, CDR3 DNA, CDR3 protein. The D gene is left open where the match is weak. Clone size, where shown, is once, few, many, or a class for clones that have expanded.

>TRBV2|TRBD1|NA|TRBJ1-6
TGTGCCAGCAGGACAGACAGGGGGCAGAATTCACCCCTCCACTTT
CASRTDRGQNSPLHF
>TRBV14|NA|NA|TRBJ1-3
TGTGCCAGCAGCCACCGGGGGTCTGGAAACACCATATATTTT
CASSHRGSGNTIYF
>TRBV5-6|NA|NA|TRBJ2-5
TGTGCCAGCAGCCCATGGACAAGACAAGGGACCCAGTACTTC
CASSPWTRQGTQYF
>TRBV6-1|NA|NA|TRBJ1-1
TGTGCCAGCAGGATGACAGGGAACACTGAAGCTTTCTTT
CASRMTGNTEAFF
>TRBV6-5|TRBD1|few|TRBJ1-2
TGTGCCAGCAGTTCCCGACCGGGACAGGGAAGTGGCTACACCTTC
CASSSRPGQGSGYTF
>TRBV7-9|NA|NA|TRBJ1-1
TGTTCCAGCACTAAGGAGGCGAACACTGAAGCTTTCTTT
CSSTKEANTEAFF
>TRBV28|TRBD1|NA|TRBJ1-4
TGTGCCAGCAGTTACGACAGGGGGCAGGGGGAAAAACTGTTTTTT
CASSYDRGQGEKLFF
>TRBV7-2|NA|NA|TRBJ2-5
TGTGCCAGCAGCTTAGAAATCGCGACTAACAGTTGGGAGACCCAGTACTTC
CASSLEIATNSWETQYF
>TRBV21-1|NA|once|TRBJ2-1
TGTGCCAGCAGCCGGGACTACGAGTCGCGGGATGAGCAGTTCTTC
CASSRDYESRDEQFF
>TRBV7-9|NA|NA|TRBJ1-3
TGTGCCAGCAGGAGAGACGCGCGGGGAAACACCATATATTTT
CASRRDARGNTIYF
>TRBV5-1|TRBD2|NA|TRBJ2-5
TGCGCCACCGAGACTAGCGGGGACGAGGAGACCCAGTACTTC
CATETSGDEETQYF
>TRBV29-1|NA|once|TRBJ2-2
TGCAGCGTTGATCGGGTCGCCACCGGGGAGCTGTTTTTT
CSVDRVATGELFF
>TRBV19|NA|NA|TRBJ2-3
TGTGCCAGTAGACGTACAGGGTTTGCGAGCACAGATACGCAGTATTTT
CASRRTGFASTDTQYF
>TRBV5-1|NA|NA|TRBJ1-1
TGCGCCAGCAGCTCCCTTACTATCCCTGGGGCCGCTGAAGCTTTCTTT
CASSSLTIPGAAEAFF
>TRBV6-1|NA|NA|TRBJ1-2
TGTGCCAGCAGTGATGCAGCTAACTATGGCTACACCTTC
CASSDAANYGYTF
>TRBV5-4|TRBD1|NA|TRBJ1-2
TGTGCCAGCAGCTTCAAATCAGGGGGCGATGGCTACACCTTC
CASSFKSGGDGYTF
>TRBV27|NA|few|TRBJ2-3
TGTGCCAGCAGTTTCCACGCTGTGGCAGGTAGCACAGATACGCAGTATTTT
CASSFHAVAGSTDTQYF
>TRBV5-1|TRBD1|NA|TRBJ2-1
TGCGCCAGCATTCCCGGGACAGGGGGATACAATGAGCAGTTCTTC
CASIPGTGGYNEQFF
>TRBV6-5|TRBD2|NA|TRBJ2-7
TGTGCCAGCAGTTACTCGAAGGCTAGCGGCTCCTACGAGCAGTACTTC
CASSYSKASGSYEQYF
>TRBV9|TRBD2|NA|TRBJ2-1
TGTGCCAGCGGCCGTAGCGGGGGGAATAACAATGAGCAGTTCTTC
CASGRSGGNNNEQFF
>TRBV30|TRBD1|NA|TRBJ1-6
TGTGCCTGGGACAGGGCGGGTTCACCCCTCCACTTT
CAWDRAGSPLHF
>TRBV5-5|TRBD2|NA|TRBJ2-3
TGTGCCAGCAGCTCTCTAGCGGGGGGAGTGGATACGCAGTATTTT
CASSSLAGGVDTQYF
>TRBV7-3|NA|NA|TRBJ2-1
TGTGCCAGCAGCTTAAATCGTCCAGCGGGCGGCTACAATGAGCAGTTCTTC
CASSLNRPAGGYNEQFF
>TRBV7-3|TRBD2|NA|TRBJ2-3
TGTGCCAGCAGTCCCGGACTAGCGGGGGGCACAGATACGCAGTATTTT
CASSPGLAGGTDTQYF
>TRBV6-5|TRBD1|few|TRBJ1-2
TGTGCCAGCAGTTGGGGCCCGACAGGGTTTGGCTACACCTTC
CASSWGPTGFGYTF